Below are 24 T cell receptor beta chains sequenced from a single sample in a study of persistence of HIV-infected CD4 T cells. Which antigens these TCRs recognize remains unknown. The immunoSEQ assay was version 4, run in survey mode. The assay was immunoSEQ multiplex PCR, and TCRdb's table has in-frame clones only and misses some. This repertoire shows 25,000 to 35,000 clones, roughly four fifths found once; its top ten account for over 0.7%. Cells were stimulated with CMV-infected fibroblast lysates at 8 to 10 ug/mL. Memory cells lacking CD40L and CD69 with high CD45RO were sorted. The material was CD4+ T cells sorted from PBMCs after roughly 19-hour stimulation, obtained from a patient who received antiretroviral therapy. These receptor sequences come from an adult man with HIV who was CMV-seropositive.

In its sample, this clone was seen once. CDR3 protein: CATLNGPGQPQHF. Here the CDR3 DNA reads TGTGCCACCCTGAACGGTCCCGGCCAGCCCCAGCATTTT. This rearrangement joins TRBV6-6 to TRBJ1-5; D gene uncertain. The CDR3 runs 13 residues. The germline gives CDR1 MNHNY, CDR2 SVGAGI (reference sequence). The V gene lost 10 bases and the J gene lost 7 bases, with 17 bases spanning the gap.

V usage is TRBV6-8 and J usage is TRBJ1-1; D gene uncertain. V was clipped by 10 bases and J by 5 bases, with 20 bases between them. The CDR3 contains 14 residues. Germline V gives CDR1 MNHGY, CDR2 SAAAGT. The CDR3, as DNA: TGTGCCAACATTACGGGGTCGGCGCGAACTGAAGCTTTCTTT. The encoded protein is CANITGSARTEAFF.

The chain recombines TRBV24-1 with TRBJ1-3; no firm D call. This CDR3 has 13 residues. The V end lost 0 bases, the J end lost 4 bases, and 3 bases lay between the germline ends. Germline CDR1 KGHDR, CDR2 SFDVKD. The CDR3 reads CATSDLRGNTIYF. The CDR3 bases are TGTGCCACCAGTGATTTGAGAGGAAACACCATATATTTT.

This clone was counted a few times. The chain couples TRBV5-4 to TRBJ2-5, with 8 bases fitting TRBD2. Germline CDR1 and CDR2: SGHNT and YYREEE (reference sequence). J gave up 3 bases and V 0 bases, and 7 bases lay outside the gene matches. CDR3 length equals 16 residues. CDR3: CASSLGTSWKKETQYF. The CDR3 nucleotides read TGTGCCAGCAGCTTGGGGACTAGCTGGAAAAAAGAGACCCAGTACTTC. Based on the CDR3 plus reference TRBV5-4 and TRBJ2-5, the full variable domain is ETGVTQSPTHLIKTRGQQVTLRCSSQSGHNTVSWYQQALGQGPQFIFQYYREEENGRGNFPPRFSGLQFPNYSSELNVNALELDDSALYLCASSLGTSWKKETQYFGPGTRLLVL.

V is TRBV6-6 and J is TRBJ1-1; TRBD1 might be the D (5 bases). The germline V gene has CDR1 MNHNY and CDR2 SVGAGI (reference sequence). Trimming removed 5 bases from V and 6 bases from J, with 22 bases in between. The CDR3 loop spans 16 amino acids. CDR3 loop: CASSPGVGGWRAEAFF. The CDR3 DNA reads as TGTGCCAGCAGTCCGGGGGTTGGGGGGTGGAGGGCTGAAGCTTTCTTT.

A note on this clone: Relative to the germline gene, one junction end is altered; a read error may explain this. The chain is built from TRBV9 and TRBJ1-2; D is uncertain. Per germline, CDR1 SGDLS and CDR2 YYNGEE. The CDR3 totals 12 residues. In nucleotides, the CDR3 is TGTGCCAGCAGCGGAGACACCGGAGGTGGGTCCTTC. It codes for CASSGDTGGGSF.

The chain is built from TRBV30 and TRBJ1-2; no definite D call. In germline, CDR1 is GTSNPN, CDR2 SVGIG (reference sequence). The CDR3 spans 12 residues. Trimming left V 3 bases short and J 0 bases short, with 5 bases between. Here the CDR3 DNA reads TGTGCCTGGAGCCACACTAACTATGGCTACACCTTC. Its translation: CAWSHTNYGYTF. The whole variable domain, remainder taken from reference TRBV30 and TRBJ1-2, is SQTIHQWPATLVQPVGSPLSLECTVEGTSNPNLYWYRQAAGRGLQLLFYSVGIGQISSEVPQNLSASRPQDRQFILSSKKLLLSDSGFYLCAWSHTNYGYTFGSGTRLTVV.

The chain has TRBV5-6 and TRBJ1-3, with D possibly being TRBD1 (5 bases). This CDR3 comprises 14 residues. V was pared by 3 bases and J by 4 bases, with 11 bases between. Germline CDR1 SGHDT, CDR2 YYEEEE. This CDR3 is CASSSRGPGNTIYF. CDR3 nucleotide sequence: TGTGCCAGCAGCTCGAGGGGTCCAGGAAACACCATATATTTT.

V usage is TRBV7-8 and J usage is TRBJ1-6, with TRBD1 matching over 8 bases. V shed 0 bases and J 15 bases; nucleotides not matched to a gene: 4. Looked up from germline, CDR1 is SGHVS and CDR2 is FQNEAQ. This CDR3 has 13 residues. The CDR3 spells CASSLAGQAFLHF. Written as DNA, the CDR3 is TGTGCCAGCAGCTTAGCGGGACAGGCCTTCCTCCACTTT.

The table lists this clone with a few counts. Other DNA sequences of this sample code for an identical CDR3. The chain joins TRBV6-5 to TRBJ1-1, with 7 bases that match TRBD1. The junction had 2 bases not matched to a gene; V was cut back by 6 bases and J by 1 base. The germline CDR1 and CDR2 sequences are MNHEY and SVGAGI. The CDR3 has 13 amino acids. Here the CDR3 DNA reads TGTGCCAGCAGGCGACAGGGGAACACTGAAGCTTTCTTT. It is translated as CASRRQGNTEAFF.

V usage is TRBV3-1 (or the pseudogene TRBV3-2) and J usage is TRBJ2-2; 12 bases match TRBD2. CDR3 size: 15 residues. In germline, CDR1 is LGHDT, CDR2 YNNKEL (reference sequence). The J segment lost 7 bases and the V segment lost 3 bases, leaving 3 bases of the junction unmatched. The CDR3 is CASSHGLAGNGELFF. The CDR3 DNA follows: TGTGCCAGCAGCCATGGACTAGCGGGGAACGGGGAGCTGTTTTTT.

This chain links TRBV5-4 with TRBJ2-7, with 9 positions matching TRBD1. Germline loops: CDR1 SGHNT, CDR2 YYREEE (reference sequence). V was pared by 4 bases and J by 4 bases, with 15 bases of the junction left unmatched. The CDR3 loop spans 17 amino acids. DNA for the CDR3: TGTGCCAGCAGCCCCGCCGGGACAGGGAAAGCCAGTTACGAGCAGTACTTC. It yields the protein CASSPAGTGKASYEQYF.

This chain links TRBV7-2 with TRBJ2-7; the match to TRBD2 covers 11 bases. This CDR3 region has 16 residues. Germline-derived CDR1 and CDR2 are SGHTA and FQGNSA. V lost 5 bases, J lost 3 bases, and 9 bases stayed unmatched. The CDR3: CASSQRVAGGVYEQYF. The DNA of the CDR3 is TGTGCCAGCAGCCAAAGAGTAGCGGGGGGGGTCTACGAGCAGTACTTC.

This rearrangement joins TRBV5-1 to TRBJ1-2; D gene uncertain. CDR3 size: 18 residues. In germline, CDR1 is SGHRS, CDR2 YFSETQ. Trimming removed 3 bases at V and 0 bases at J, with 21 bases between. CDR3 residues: CASSSQTLLGGTNYGYTF. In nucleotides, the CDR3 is TGCGCCAGCAGCTCCCAAACCTTACTGGGAGGTACTAACTATGGCTACACCTTC. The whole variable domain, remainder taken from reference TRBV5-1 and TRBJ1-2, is KAGVTQTPRYLIKTRGQQVTLSCSPISGHRSVSWYQQTPGQGLQFLFEYFSETQRNKGNFPGRFSGRQFSNSRSEMNVSTLELGDSALYLCASSSQTLLGGTNYGYTFGSGTRLTVV.

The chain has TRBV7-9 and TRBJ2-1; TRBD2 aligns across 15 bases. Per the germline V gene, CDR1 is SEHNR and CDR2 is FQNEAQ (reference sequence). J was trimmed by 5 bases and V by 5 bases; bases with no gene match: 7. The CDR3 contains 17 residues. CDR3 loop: CASSRRTSGGAHNEQFF. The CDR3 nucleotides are TGTGCCAGCAGCCGACGGACTAGCGGGGGGGCCCACAATGAGCAGTTCTTC.

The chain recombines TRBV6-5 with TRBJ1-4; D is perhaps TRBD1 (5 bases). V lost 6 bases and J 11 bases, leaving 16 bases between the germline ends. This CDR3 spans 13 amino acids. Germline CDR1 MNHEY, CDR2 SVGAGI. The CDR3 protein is CASSSKGGDKLFF. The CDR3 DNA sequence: TGTGCCAGCAGCTCAAAGGGAGGGGATAAACTGTTTTTT.

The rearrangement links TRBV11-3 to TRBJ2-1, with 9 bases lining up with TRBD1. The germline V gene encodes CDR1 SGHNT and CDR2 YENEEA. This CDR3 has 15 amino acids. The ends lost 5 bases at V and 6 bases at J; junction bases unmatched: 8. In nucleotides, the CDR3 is TGTGCCAGCAGCCGAGGGACAGGGTCGGGCAATGAGCAGTTCTTC. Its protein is CASSRGTGSGNEQFF.

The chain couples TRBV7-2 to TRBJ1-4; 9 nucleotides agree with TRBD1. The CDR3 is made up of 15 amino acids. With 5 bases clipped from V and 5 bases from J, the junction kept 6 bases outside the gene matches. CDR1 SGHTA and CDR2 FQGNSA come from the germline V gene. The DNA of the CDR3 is TGTGCCAGCAGCAGTGGGGACAGGGCGAATGAAAAACTGTTTTTT. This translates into CASSSGDRANEKLFF.

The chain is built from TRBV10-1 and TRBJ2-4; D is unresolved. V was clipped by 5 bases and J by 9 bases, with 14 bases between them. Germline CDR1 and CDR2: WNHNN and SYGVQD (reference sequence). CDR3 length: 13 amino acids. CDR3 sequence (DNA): TGCGCCAGCAGTCCAGGACCCATGCGCATTCAGTACTTC. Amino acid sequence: CASSPGPMRIQYF.

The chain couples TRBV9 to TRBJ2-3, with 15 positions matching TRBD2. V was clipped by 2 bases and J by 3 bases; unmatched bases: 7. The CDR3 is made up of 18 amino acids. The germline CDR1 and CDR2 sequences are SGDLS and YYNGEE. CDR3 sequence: CASSVGTSGGILTDTQYF. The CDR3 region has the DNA TGTGCCAGCAGCGTCGGGACTAGCGGGGGGATTTTAACAGATACGCAGTATTTT.

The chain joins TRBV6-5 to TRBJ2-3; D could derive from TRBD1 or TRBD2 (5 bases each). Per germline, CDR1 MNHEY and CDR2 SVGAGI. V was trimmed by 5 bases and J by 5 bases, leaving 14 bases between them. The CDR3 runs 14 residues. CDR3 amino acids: CASSRTGHGDTQYF. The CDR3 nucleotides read TGTGCCAGCAGTCGAACGGGGCACGGAGATACGCAGTATTTT.

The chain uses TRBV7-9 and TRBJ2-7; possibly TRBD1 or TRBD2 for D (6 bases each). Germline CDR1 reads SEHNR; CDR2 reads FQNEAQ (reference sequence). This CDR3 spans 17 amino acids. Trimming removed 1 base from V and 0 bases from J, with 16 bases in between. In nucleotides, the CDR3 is TGTGCCAGCAGCTTAGGTTGGGGGGCTGGGAGCTCCTACGAGCAGTACTTC. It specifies CASSLGWGAGSSYEQYF.

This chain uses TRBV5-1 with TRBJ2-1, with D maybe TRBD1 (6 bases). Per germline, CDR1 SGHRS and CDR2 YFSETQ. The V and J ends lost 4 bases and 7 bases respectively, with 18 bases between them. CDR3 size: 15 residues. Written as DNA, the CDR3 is TGCGCCAGCAGCGCAATGACAGGTCCAGGTAATGAGCAGTTCTTC. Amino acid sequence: CASSAMTGPGNEQFF.

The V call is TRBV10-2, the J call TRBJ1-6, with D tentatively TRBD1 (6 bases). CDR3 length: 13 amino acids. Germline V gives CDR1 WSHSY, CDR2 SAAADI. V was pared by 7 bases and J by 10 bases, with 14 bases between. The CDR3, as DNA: TGCGCCAGCATGGAGGCAGGGGACTCACCCCTCCACTTT. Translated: CASMEAGDSPLHF.